This TCR beta chain was observed in a study of T cells after posttransplantation cyclophosphamide. TCRdb keeps only in-frame clones here, not all; method: immunoSEQ multiplex PCR. This repertoire lists about 2,300 clones without singletons; around a quarter sits in the top ten. The CDR3 is 17 residues long. Germline CDR1 is SGHRS and CDR2 is YFSETQ. V dropped 2 bases and J dropped 0 bases, with 17 bases sitting between them. Treatment was busulfan-fludarabine conditioning, a marrow graft, and cyclophosphamide on days +3 and +4. This clone was seen many times. The sequence came from a female patient between 60 and 69 years old who received an allogeneic stem cell transplant from an unrelated donor, was CMV-positive, and had acute GVHD only. Some T cells may have come from the graft donor. Sequences were derived from PBMCs, sampled after an allogeneic stem cell transplant with post-transplant cyclophosphamide. The V and J genes are TRBV5-1 and TRBJ1-1; possible D gene TRBD1, 6 bases. CDR3 in DNA: TGCGCCAGCAGCTTCCGACAGGATGGGGTAATGAACACTGAAGCTTTCTTT. Its protein product is CASSFRQDGVMNTEAFF.